This T cell receptor (beta chain) was sequenced in a study of CD8 T cells in Susac syndrome. The CDR3 length is 12 residues. Germline CDR1 and CDR2: SNHLY and FYNNEI. J gave up 7 bases and V 11 bases, and 6 bases lay outside the gene matches. TCR beta sequencing covered blood CD8+ and CD4+ T cells. TEMRA cells were FACS-enriched, unlike CD8+ and CD4+ T cells, which were negatively isolated. Random hexamers served to reverse transcribe roughly 0.5 to 1 ug RNA. TCRdb reprocessed the immunoSEQ multiplex PCR reads with MiXCR, giving one entry per CDR3 protein. The table records around 120,000 distinct CDR3 sequences, 85% to 95% of them present only once.

Sequencing used CD4+ T cells from PBMCs. The receptor comes from a human donor with multiple sclerosis. This chain uses TRBV2 with TRBJ2-2, with 8 bases that match TRBD1. The CDR3 protein is CARQGRGGELFF. CDR3 DNA sequence: TGTGCCCGACAGGGGAGAGGCGGGGAGCTGTTTTTT.